A selection of T cell receptor beta chains follows, all from one sample in a study of CD8+ T cells in alopecia areata. Profiling relied on immunoSEQ multiplex PCR, and the TCRdb table lists in-frame clones only, not all of them. This table has more than 150,000 clones, approximately 56% appearing once. This material consisted of CD4+ T cells sorted from blood, taken at week 0. The source of these receptors is a human donor with alopecia areata. The CDR3 runs from the conserved cysteine through the conserved F or W. The D gene is left open where the match is weak. Only part of the rows carry a size: once, few, many, or a class if the clone is expanded.

D gene: TRBD1
J gene: TRBJ2-1
V gene: TRBV29-1
clone size: -
CDR3 protein: CSVDQPGTGGFNEQFF
CDR3 DNA: TGCAGCGTTGATCAGCCCGGGACAGGGGGCTTCAATGAGCAGTTCTTC

D gene: -
J gene: TRBJ1-1
V gene: TRBV29-1
clone size: -
CDR3 protein: CSVAPPPGTEAFF
CDR3 DNA: TGCAGCGTTGCTCCCCCTCCGGGCACTGAAGCTTTCTTT

D gene: TRBD1
J gene: TRBJ2-5
V gene: TRBV19
clone size: -
CDR3 protein: CASSYHRGRGETQYF
CDR3 DNA: TGTGCCAGTAGTTACCACAGGGGCAGGGGAGAGACCCAGTACTTC

D gene: TRBD1
J gene: TRBJ1-2
V gene: TRBV2
clone size: -
CDR3 protein: CASSGQGTNYGYTF
CDR3 DNA: TGTGCCAGCAGTGGACAGGGGACTAACTATGGCTACACCTTC

D gene: -
J gene: TRBJ2-1
V gene: TRBV30
clone size: few
CDR3 protein: CAWSTTGALRFF
CDR3 DNA: TGTGCCTGGAGTACGACAGGAGCACTGCGGTTCTTC

D gene: -
J gene: TRBJ2-7
V gene: TRBV29-1
clone size: once
CDR3 protein: CSVGSLLVYEQYF
CDR3 DNA: TGCAGCGTTGGATCCCTCTTGGTCTACGAGCAGTACTTC

D gene: -
J gene: TRBJ2-2
V gene: TRBV28
clone size: few
CDR3 protein: CATRLRVGELFF
CDR3 DNA: TGTGCCACCCGCTTGAGAGTCGGGGAGCTGTTTTTT

D gene: -
J gene: TRBJ1-2
V gene: TRBV29-1
clone size: -
CDR3 protein: CSVEGRGEANYGYTF
CDR3 DNA: TGCAGCGTTGAAGGAAGGGGGGAAGCTAACTATGGCTACACCTTC

D gene: TRBD1
J gene: TRBJ1-2
V gene: TRBV5-6
clone size: -
CDR3 protein: CASSPGQGAGYGYTF
CDR3 DNA: TGTGCCAGCAGCCCTGGACAGGGGGCGGGGTATGGCTACACCTTC

D gene: -
J gene: TRBJ2-2
V gene: TRBV4-1
clone size: -
CDR3 protein: CASSPNGAATGELFF
CDR3 DNA: TGCGCCAGCAGCCCCAACGGGGCGGCCACCGGGGAGCTGTTTTTT

D gene: TRBD1
J gene: TRBJ2-2
V gene: TRBV5-4
clone size: few
CDR3 protein: CASSRTGGTGELFF
CDR3 DNA: TGTGCCAGCAGCCGGACAGGGGGCACCGGGGAGCTGTTTTTT

D gene: -
J gene: TRBJ2-7
V gene: TRBV7-9
clone size: -
CDR3 protein: CASSLASSQLREQYF
CDR3 DNA: TGTGCCAGCAGCTTAGCTAGCAGCCAACTTCGCGAGCAGTACTTC

D gene: -
J gene: TRBJ2-3
V gene: TRBV5-1
clone size: -
CDR3 protein: CASSWGLPSTDTQYF
CDR3 DNA: TGCGCCAGCAGCTGGGGACTGCCCTCCACAGATACGCAGTATTTT

D gene: -
J gene: TRBJ2-3
V gene: TRBV12-5
clone size: few
CDR3 protein: CASSTSTDTQYF
CDR3 DNA: TGTGCTAGTTCTACTAGCACAGATACGCAGTATTTT

D gene: -
J gene: TRBJ1-1
V gene: TRBV5-1
clone size: -
CDR3 protein: CASSLVRGTGEAFF
CDR3 DNA: TGCGCCAGCAGCTTGGTGAGGGGGACTGGTGAAGCTTTCTTT

D gene: TRBD2
J gene: TRBJ2-1
V gene: TRBV14
clone size: -
CDR3 protein: CASSRAGSNEQFF
CDR3 DNA: TGTGCCAGCAGCCGAGCGGGGTCCAATGAGCAGTTCTTC

D gene: TRBD1
J gene: TRBJ2-7
V gene: TRBV30
clone size: -
CDR3 protein: CAWSAGQGKYEQYF
CDR3 DNA: TGTGCCTGGAGTGCGGGACAGGGGAAGTACGAGCAGTACTTC

D gene: TRBD2
J gene: TRBJ2-5
V gene: TRBV4-3
clone size: -
CDR3 protein: CASSQDLAGGALGTQYF
CDR3 DNA: TGCGCCAGCAGCCAAGATCTAGCGGGGGGAGCCCTTGGGACCCAGTACTTC

D gene: -
J gene: TRBJ2-6
V gene: TRBV27
clone size: few
CDR3 protein: CASMGHSGANVLTF
CDR3 DNA: TGTGCCAGCATGGGTCACTCTGGGGCCAACGTCCTGACTTTC

D gene: -
J gene: TRBJ2-3
V gene: TRBV6-1
clone size: -
CDR3 protein: CASEGVSDTQYF
CDR3 DNA: TGTGCCAGCGAGGGGGTTTCAGATACGCAGTATTTT

D gene: -
J gene: TRBJ1-5
V gene: TRBV2
clone size: -
CDR3 protein: CASSVMGGPNQPQHF
CDR3 DNA: TGTGCCAGCAGTGTAATGGGAGGACCTAATCAGCCCCAGCATTTT

D gene: -
J gene: TRBJ2-3
V gene: TRBV18
clone size: -
CDR3 protein: CASTASSTDTQYF
CDR3 DNA: TGTGCCAGCACCGCATCTAGCACAGATACGCAGTATTTT

D gene: -
J gene: TRBJ1-2
V gene: TRBV29-1
clone size: few
CDR3 protein: CSVNPFGTAVGYTF
CDR3 DNA: TGCAGCGTAAACCCTTTTGGGACGGCGGTTGGCTACACCTTC

D gene: -
J gene: TRBJ2-4
V gene: TRBV29-1
clone size: once
CDR3 protein: CSVVVLSGVAKNIQYF
CDR3 DNA: TGCAGCGTTGTGGTCCTCTCGGGGGTAGCCAAAAACATTCAGTACTTC

D gene: -
J gene: TRBJ2-7
V gene: TRBV4-2
clone size: -
CDR3 protein: CASSQGDRSYEQYF
CDR3 DNA: TGTGCCAGCAGCCAAGGGGACCGCTCCTACGAGCAGTACTTC

D gene: TRBD1
J gene: TRBJ2-1
V gene: TRBV27
clone size: -
CDR3 protein: CASSSPQGRQFF
CDR3 DNA: TGTGCCAGCAGTTCCCCACAGGGGAGGCAGTTCTTC

D gene: TRBD1
J gene: TRBJ1-2
V gene: TRBV4-1
clone size: few
CDR3 protein: CASSQGTGVDGYTF
CDR3 DNA: TGCGCCAGCAGCCAAGGGACAGGGGTTGATGGCTACACCTTC

D gene: TRBD1
J gene: TRBJ2-7
V gene: TRBV9
clone size: once
CDR3 protein: CASSQQTGGYEQYF
CDR3 DNA: TGTGCCAGCAGCCAACAGACAGGGGGGTACGAGCAGTACTTC

D gene: -
J gene: TRBJ2-7
V gene: TRBV10-3
clone size: few
CDR3 protein: CAISESGAVTYEQYF
CDR3 DNA: TGTGCCATCAGTGAGTCAGGGGCCGTAACCTACGAGCAGTACTTC

D gene: TRBD1
J gene: TRBJ2-3
V gene: TRBV27
clone size: -
CDR3 protein: CASHRGAPHRYTDTQYF
CDR3 DNA: TGTGCCAGCCACAGGGGCGCGCCACACCGATACACAGATACGCAGTATTTT

D gene: TRBD1
J gene: TRBJ1-6
V gene: TRBV6-5
clone size: -
CDR3 protein: CASSLGGTGNSPLHF
CDR3 DNA: TGTGCCAGCAGTCTAGGTGGGACAGGGAATTCACCCCTCCACTTT

D gene: TRBD2
J gene: TRBJ2-2
V gene: TRBV29-1
clone size: few
CDR3 protein: CSVGTSGGPSGTGELFF
CDR3 DNA: TGCAGCGTAGGGACTAGCGGGGGCCCTTCTGGGACCGGGGAGCTGTTTTTT

D gene: TRBD1
J gene: TRBJ2-5
V gene: TRBV5-1
clone size: -
CDR3 protein: CASIGQGAFRETQYF
CDR3 DNA: TGCGCCAGTATCGGACAGGGGGCGTTTAGAGAGACCCAGTACTTC

D gene: -
J gene: TRBJ1-2
V gene: TRBV28
clone size: -
CDR3 protein: CASSLSAVYGYTF
CDR3 DNA: TGTGCCAGCAGCCTCTCAGCGGTCTATGGCTACACCTTC

D gene: -
J gene: TRBJ1-2
V gene: TRBV6-5
clone size: -
CDR3 protein: CASSYSEGYGYTF
CDR3 DNA: TGTGCCAGCAGTTACTCAGAAGGTTATGGCTACACCTTC

D gene: -
J gene: TRBJ2-3
V gene: TRBV9
clone size: -
CDR3 protein: CASSVVAGPDTQYF
CDR3 DNA: TGTGCCAGCAGCGTAGTAGCAGGGCCAGATACGCAGTATTTT

D gene: -
J gene: TRBJ2-3
V gene: TRBV6-1
clone size: few
CDR3 protein: CASSEYPGPPLRDTQYF
CDR3 DNA: TGTGCCAGCAGTGAATACCCGGGACCTCCCCTGCGGGATACGCAGTATTTT

D gene: -
J gene: TRBJ2-3
V gene: TRBV5-1
clone size: -
CDR3 protein: CASQNSDTQYF
CDR3 DNA: TGCGCCAGCCAAAACTCGGATACGCAGTATTTT

D gene: TRBD1
J gene: TRBJ2-2
V gene: TRBV30
clone size: few
CDR3 protein: CAYRTGSNTGELFF
CDR3 DNA: TGTGCCTATCGGACAGGGTCGAACACCGGGGAGCTGTTTTTT

D gene: -
J gene: TRBJ1-1
V gene: TRBV5-4
clone size: few
CDR3 protein: CAVSEGYTEAFF
CDR3 DNA: TGTGCCGTATCGGAGGGCTACACTGAAGCTTTCTTT

D gene: -
J gene: TRBJ2-2
V gene: TRBV7-9
clone size: -
CDR3 protein: CASSHRTGELFF
CDR3 DNA: TGTGCCAGCAGCCACCGTACCGGGGAGCTGTTTTTT

D gene: -
J gene: TRBJ2-3
V gene: TRBV9
clone size: -
CDR3 protein: CASSAGTKTDTQYF
CDR3 DNA: TGTGCCAGCAGCGCGGGGACCAAGACAGATACGCAGTATTTT

D gene: -
J gene: TRBJ1-5
V gene: TRBV29-1
clone size: few
CDR3 protein: CSVVSSRNQPQHF
CDR3 DNA: TGCAGCGTTGTTAGCAGCCGCAATCAGCCCCAGCATTTT

D gene: -
J gene: TRBJ2-5
V gene: TRBV4-2
clone size: -
CDR3 protein: CASSQDPGQETQYF
CDR3 DNA: TGTGCCAGCAGCCAAGATCCAGGGCAAGAGACCCAGTACTTC

D gene: -
J gene: TRBJ2-6
V gene: TRBV4-1
clone size: -
CDR3 protein: CASSQGFVEANVLTF
CDR3 DNA: TGCGCCAGCAGCCAAGGGTTTGTTGAGGCCAACGTCCTGACTTTC

D gene: TRBD1
J gene: TRBJ1-2
V gene: TRBV25-1
clone size: once
CDR3 protein: CASKGTGQGYTF
CDR3 DNA: TGTGCCAGCAAGGGGACAGGGCAAGGCTACACCTTC

D gene: -
J gene: TRBJ2-7
V gene: TRBV30
clone size: -
CDR3 protein: CAWSYRNRGGGYEQYF
CDR3 DNA: TGTGCCTGGAGTTATCGGAATCGGGGTGGAGGCTACGAGCAGTACTTC

D gene: -
J gene: TRBJ1-1
V gene: TRBV2
clone size: -
CDR3 protein: CASKDWNEAFF
CDR3 DNA: TGTGCCAGTAAGGACTGGAATGAAGCTTTCTTT

D gene: -
J gene: TRBJ2-7
V gene: TRBV29-1
clone size: few
CDR3 protein: CSVVVRGRSHEQYF
CDR3 DNA: TGCAGCGTTGTGGTTCGGGGAAGGTCACACGAGCAGTACTTC

D gene: -
J gene: TRBJ2-1
V gene: TRBV5-4
clone size: -
CDR3 protein: CASSLDSVDEQFF
CDR3 DNA: TGTGCCAGCAGCTTGGACAGCGTGGATGAGCAGTTCTTC

D gene: -
J gene: TRBJ1-2
V gene: TRBV9
clone size: -
CDR3 protein: CASSADTRYGYTF
CDR3 DNA: TGTGCCAGCAGCGCGGACACCCGATATGGCTACACCTTC